Listed below are T cell receptor beta chains from one sample, sequenced in a study of blood T cells in healthy people across ages. TCRdb reanalysed the 5' RACE reads using MiXCR and keeps one entry per CDR3 protein. The table lists about 640,000 distinct CDR3 sequences, approximately 59% of them singletons. The sample taken for sequencing was blood. These receptors were taken from a man aged 55 to 70 in good health. Each CDR3 is given without its conserved first and last residue. Fields, in order: CDR3 protein, J gene, V gene, D gene, CDR3 length. A D gene is named only where the DNA matches it firmly.

CDR3aa: ASSVAASDRGYSPLH
j_gene: TRBJ1-6
v_gene: TRBV9
d_gene: TRBD1
len: 15

CDR3aa: ATSRPGLPQH
j_gene: TRBJ1-5
v_gene: TRBV15
d_gene: -
len: 10

CDR3aa: ASSRGQGVREQF
j_gene: TRBJ2-1
v_gene: TRBV6-5
d_gene: -
len: 12

CDR3aa: ATSDLRLGQQETQY
j_gene: TRBJ2-5
v_gene: TRBV24-1
d_gene: -
len: 14

CDR3aa: ASSARDRGINEQF
j_gene: TRBJ2-1
v_gene: TRBV7-2
d_gene: TRBD1
len: 13

CDR3aa: ASSFRLGTYNEQF
j_gene: TRBJ2-1
v_gene: TRBV12-3/TRBV12-4
d_gene: -
len: 13

CDR3aa: ASSEAQGYQETQY
j_gene: TRBJ2-5
v_gene: TRBV6-1
d_gene: -
len: 13

CDR3aa: SPTKGNEQF
j_gene: TRBJ2-1
v_gene: TRBV29-1
d_gene: -
len: 9

CDR3aa: ASSMYGTNTGELF
j_gene: TRBJ2-2
v_gene: TRBV11-2
d_gene: -
len: 13

CDR3aa: ASSESLGYNEQF
j_gene: TRBJ2-1
v_gene: TRBV11-2
d_gene: -
len: 12

CDR3aa: ASSKVDRDRLNTEAF
j_gene: TRBJ1-1
v_gene: TRBV21-1
d_gene: -
len: 15

CDR3aa: SGTLGTGGAKSHEQY
j_gene: -
v_gene: TRBV29-1
d_gene: TRBD1
len: 15

CDR3aa: ASSLAIGRETQY
j_gene: TRBJ2-5
v_gene: TRBV12-3/TRBV12-4
d_gene: -
len: 12

CDR3aa: VSSLSAGGIYEQF
j_gene: TRBJ2-1
v_gene: TRBV7-2
d_gene: TRBD2
len: 13

CDR3aa: SARSPRGWGTEAF
j_gene: TRBJ1-1
v_gene: TRBV20-1
d_gene: -
len: 13

CDR3aa: ASSQSTGGGETQY
j_gene: TRBJ2-5
v_gene: TRBV4-2
d_gene: TRBD1
len: 13

CDR3aa: ATSSHTGLQPQH
j_gene: TRBJ1-5
v_gene: TRBV15
d_gene: -
len: 12

CDR3aa: SARGPAGGPTDTQY
j_gene: TRBJ2-3
v_gene: TRBV20-1
d_gene: TRBD2
len: 14

CDR3aa: ASSLGTPHYGYT
j_gene: TRBJ1-2
v_gene: TRBV11-2
d_gene: -
len: 12

CDR3aa: ASRGVTYEQY
j_gene: -
v_gene: TRBV25-1
d_gene: -
len: 10

CDR3aa: ANPTGQGQPQH
j_gene: TRBJ1-5
v_gene: TRBV21-1
d_gene: -
len: 11

CDR3aa: ASSSMGQSTDTQY
j_gene: TRBJ2-3
v_gene: TRBV27
d_gene: TRBD1
len: 13

CDR3aa: ATGTSYNEQF
j_gene: TRBJ2-1
v_gene: TRBV24-1
d_gene: -
len: 10

CDR3aa: ASSFFQQGPYEQY
j_gene: TRBJ2-7
v_gene: TRBV7-2
d_gene: -
len: 13

CDR3aa: ASSQGVYSFYEQY
j_gene: TRBJ2-7
v_gene: TRBV5-1
d_gene: -
len: 13

CDR3aa: ASTLGLDQYETQY
j_gene: -
v_gene: TRBV12-3/TRBV12-4
d_gene: -
len: 13

CDR3aa: ASSPGQNEAF
j_gene: TRBJ1-1
v_gene: TRBV5-1
d_gene: -
len: 10

CDR3aa: ASSPQGRVTDTQY
j_gene: TRBJ2-3
v_gene: TRBV12-3/TRBV12-4
d_gene: -
len: 13

CDR3aa: ASRVGSSYNSPLH
j_gene: TRBJ1-6
v_gene: TRBV27
d_gene: -
len: 13

CDR3aa: AISEGGLQETQY
j_gene: TRBJ2-5
v_gene: TRBV10-3
d_gene: -
len: 12

CDR3aa: ASSQEGLGLQETQY
j_gene: TRBJ2-5
v_gene: TRBV3-1
d_gene: -
len: 14

CDR3aa: ASSWGSNMNTEAF
j_gene: TRBJ1-1
v_gene: TRBV6-5
d_gene: -
len: 13

CDR3aa: SVTPGTGQETQY
j_gene: TRBJ2-5
v_gene: TRBV29-1
d_gene: TRBD1
len: 12